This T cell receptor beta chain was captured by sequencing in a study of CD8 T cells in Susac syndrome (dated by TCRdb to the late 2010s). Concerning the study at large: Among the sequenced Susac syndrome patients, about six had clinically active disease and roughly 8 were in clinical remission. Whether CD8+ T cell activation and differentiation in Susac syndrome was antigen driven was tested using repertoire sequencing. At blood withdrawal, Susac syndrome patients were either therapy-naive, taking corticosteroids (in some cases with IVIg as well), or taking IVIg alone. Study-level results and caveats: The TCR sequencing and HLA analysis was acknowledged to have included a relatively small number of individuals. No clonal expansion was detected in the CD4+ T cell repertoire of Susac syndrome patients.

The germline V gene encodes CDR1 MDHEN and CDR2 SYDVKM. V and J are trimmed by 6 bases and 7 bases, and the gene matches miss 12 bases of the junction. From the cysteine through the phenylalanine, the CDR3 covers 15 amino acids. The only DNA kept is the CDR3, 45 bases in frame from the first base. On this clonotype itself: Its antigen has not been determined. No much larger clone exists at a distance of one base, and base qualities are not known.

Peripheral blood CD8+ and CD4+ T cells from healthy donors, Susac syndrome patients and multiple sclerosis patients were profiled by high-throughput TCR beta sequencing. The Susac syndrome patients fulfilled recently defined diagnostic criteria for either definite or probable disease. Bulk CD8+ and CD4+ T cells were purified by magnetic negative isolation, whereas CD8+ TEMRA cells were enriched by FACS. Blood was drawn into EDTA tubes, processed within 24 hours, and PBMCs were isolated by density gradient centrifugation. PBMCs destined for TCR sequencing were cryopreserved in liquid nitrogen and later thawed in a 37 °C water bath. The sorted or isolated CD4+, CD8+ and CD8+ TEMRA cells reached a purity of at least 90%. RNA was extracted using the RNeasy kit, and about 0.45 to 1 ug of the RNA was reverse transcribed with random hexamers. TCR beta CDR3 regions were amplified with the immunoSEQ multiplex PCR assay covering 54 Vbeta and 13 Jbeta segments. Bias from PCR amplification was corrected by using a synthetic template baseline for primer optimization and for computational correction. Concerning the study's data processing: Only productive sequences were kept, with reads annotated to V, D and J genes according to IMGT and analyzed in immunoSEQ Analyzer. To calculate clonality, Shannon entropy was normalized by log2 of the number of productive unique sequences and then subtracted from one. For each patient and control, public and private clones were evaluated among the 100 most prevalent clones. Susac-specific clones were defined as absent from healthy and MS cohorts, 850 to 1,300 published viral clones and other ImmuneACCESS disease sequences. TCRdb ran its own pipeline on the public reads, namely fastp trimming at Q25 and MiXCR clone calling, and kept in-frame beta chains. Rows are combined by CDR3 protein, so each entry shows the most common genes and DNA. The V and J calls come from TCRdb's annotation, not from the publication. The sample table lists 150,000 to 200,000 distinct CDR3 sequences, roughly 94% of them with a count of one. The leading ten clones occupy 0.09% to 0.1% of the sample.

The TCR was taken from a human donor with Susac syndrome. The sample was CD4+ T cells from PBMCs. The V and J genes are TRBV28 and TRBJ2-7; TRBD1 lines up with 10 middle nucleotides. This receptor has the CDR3 CASSPTGTGVGEQYF. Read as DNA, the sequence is TGTGCCAGCAGCCCGACCGGGACAGGGGTAGGAGAGCAGTACTTC.